A single sample gave rise to the 9 T cell receptor beta chains below, sequenced in a study of T cell repertoires in aging, cancer and after chemotherapy. The template was genomic DNA from peripheral blood, not RNA. A mixed TRB-A/B primer pool amplified rearranged TRB by multiplex touch-down PCR. TCRdb reanalysed the multiplex PCR reads using MiXCR and keeps one entry per CDR3 protein. This table has over 2,000 distinct CDR3 sequences, roughly three fifths appearing once. Specimen: blood. Receptors originate from a human donor with a blood cancer.

The chain combines TRBV11-3 with TRBJ2-7, with 14 bases that match TRBD2. The V gene end was trimmed by 6 bases and the J gene end by 12 bases; junction bases not matched to a gene: 13. Germline CDR1 is SGHNT and CDR2 is YENEEA. The CDR3 spans 15 residues. The CDR3 nucleotides are TGTGCCAGCAGACTACCAGGGACTAGCGGGAGAGGAGGGTACTTC. It codes for CASRLPGTSGRGGYF.

V is TRBV29-1 and J is TRBJ2-7; D might be TRBD1 (5 bases). Germline CDR1 is SQVTM and CDR2 is ANQGSEA. The CDR3 runs to 11 residues. V shed 6 bases and J shed 4 bases, with 10 bases lying between them. This chain's CDR3 is CSVKKGYEQYF. The CDR3 DNA is TGCAGCGTCAAAAAGGGGTACGAGCAGTACTTC.

The V gene is TRBV29-1, the J gene TRBJ2-3; TRBD1 agrees at 9 bases. The CDR3 is 15 amino acids. CDR1 and CDR2 (germline): SQVTM, ANQGSEA. V lost 4 bases and J lost 0; bases outside the gene matches: 5. DNA of the CDR3: TGCAGCGTTGGGGGACAGGGTCCTAGCACAGATACGCAGTATTTT. It is translated as CSVGGQGPSTDTQYF.

This chain uses TRBV7-2 with TRBJ2-5; 7 nucleotides match TRBD2. Per the germline V gene, CDR1 is SGHTA and CDR2 is FQGNSA. V lost 5 bases and J lost 4; bases outside the gene matches: 10. The CDR3 runs to 15 residues. Written as DNA, the CDR3 is TGTGCCAGCAGCCAGGGAGCGGGAAAAGTAGAGACCCAGTACTTC. It encodes CASSQGAGKVETQYF.

The chain joins TRBV6-5 to TRBJ2-7; D ambiguous. V shed 0 bases and J shed 4 bases, with 10 bases lying between them. Germline V gene lookup returns CDR1 MNHEY and CDR2 SVGAGI. The CDR3 totals 14 residues. The chain's CDR3 is CASSYSASLYEQYF. CDR3 nucleotides: TGTGCCAGCAGTTACTCGGCCAGTTTGTACGAGCAGTACTTC.

The chain uses TRBV5-6 and TRBJ1-2; 7 bases are a match to TRBD1. The length of the CDR3 is 14 residues. V gave up 7 bases and J gave up 4 bases; unmatched junction bases: 10. Germline CDR1 is SGHDT and CDR2 is YYEEEE. The CDR3 loop reads CASSSGTAIYGYTF. The CDR3 region has the DNA TGTGCCAGCTCGTCCGGGACAGCCATCTATGGCTACACCTTC.

The CDR3 DNA reads as TGTGCCAGCAGCTTTAGCGCAATCAATGAGCAGTTCTTC. It specifies CASSFSAINEQFF. The genes are TRBV11-2 and TRBJ2-1; D might be TRBD2 (5 bases). The CDR3 covers 13 residues. The germline CDR1 and CDR2 sequences are SGHAT and FQNNGV. The ends were cut back, 3 bases at V and 6 bases at J, with 9 bases in the middle.

This chain joins TRBV5-6 and TRBJ1-2; a weak D match, TRBD1 (6 bases). V lost 1 base and J 4 bases, leaving 14 bases between the germline ends. Germline V gene data show CDR1 as SGHDT and CDR2 as YYEEEE. This CDR3 comprises 15 residues. CDR3 protein: CASSLTTGDSYGYTF. For the CDR3, the DNA is TGTGCCAGCAGCTTGACGACAGGAGACTCCTATGGCTACACCTTC.

This clonotype turned up a few times. The chain recombines TRBV12-3 or TRBV12-4 with TRBJ1-1; D unresolved. There are 14 residues in the CDR3. Trimming cost V 4 bases and J 9 bases, with 18 bases left between them. In DNA form, the CDR3 reads TGTGCCAGCAGTTCGTCCGGCAGAGCGGAGCAAGCTTTCTTT. Amino acids: CASSSSGRAEQAFF.